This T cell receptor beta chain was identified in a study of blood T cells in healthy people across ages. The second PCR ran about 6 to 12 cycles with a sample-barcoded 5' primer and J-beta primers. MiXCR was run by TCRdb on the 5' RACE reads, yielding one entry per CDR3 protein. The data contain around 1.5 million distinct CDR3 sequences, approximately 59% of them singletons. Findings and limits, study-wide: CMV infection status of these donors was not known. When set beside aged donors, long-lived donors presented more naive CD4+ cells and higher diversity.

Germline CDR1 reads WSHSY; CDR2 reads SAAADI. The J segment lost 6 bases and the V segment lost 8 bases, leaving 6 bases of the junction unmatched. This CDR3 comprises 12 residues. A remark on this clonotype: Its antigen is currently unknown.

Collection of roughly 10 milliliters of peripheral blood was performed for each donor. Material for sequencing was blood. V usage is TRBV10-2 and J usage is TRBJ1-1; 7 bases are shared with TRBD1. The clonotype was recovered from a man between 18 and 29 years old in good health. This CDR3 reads CASRTGPAEAFF. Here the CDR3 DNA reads TGCGCCAGCCGGACAGGACCGGCTGAAGCTTTCTTT.